Detailed here is one TCR beta chain. The antigen is unknown. Donors likely had unrecorded immune exposures despite being nominally healthy when sampled. With 6 bases clipped from V and 5 bases from J, the junction kept 3 bases outside the gene matches. CDR1 is MDHEN and CDR2 is SYDVKM in the germline V gene. This CDR3 contains 13 residues. The PCR contained 60 Vbeta and 13 Jbeta primers. The assay was immunoSEQ multiplex PCR, and TCRdb's table has in-frame clones only and misses some. This table holds about 150,000 clones, around three quarters found once. This specimen belongs to a study of cytomegalovirus exposure and HLA in healthy donors. The study's findings and limits: Based on reports, TCR beta sequences accurately predicted HLA-A and HLA-B alleles for most subjects. Within an earlier analysis, most TCR beta V segments proved productive either about 87% or about 30% of the time.

The sequenced sample was PBMCs. J is TRBJ2-5 and V is TRBV28; 10 bases are a match to TRBD2. This clonotype was obtained from a man aged 40-50 years in good health and CMV-seropositive. The CDR3 sequence: CASRLAGQETQYF. The CDR3 DNA sequence: TGTGCCAGCAGACTAGCGGGACAGGAGACCCAGTACTTC. The variable domain in full, with the rest retrieved from reference TRBV28 and TRBJ2-5, is DVKVTQSSRYLVKRTGEKVFLECVQDMDHENMFWYRQDPGLGLRLIYFSYDVKMKEKGDIPEGYSVSREKKERFSLILESASTNQTSMYLCASRLAGQETQYFGPGTRLLVL.